The source of this T cell receptor (beta chain) is a study of cytomegalovirus exposure and HLA in healthy donors. PCR used 60 Vbeta primers and 13 Jbeta primers. Clones were sequenced by immunoSEQ multiplex PCR, and TCRdb holds only the in-frame ones, with some missing. The table records around 190,000 clones, roughly 82% of them present only once. J was trimmed by 2 bases and V by 4 bases; bases with no gene match: 9. Germline assignment: CDR1 SGHDT and CDR2 YYEEEE. The length of the CDR3 is 17 residues. This clone was picked up one time. Its antigen is still unknown. The study's findings and limits: Earlier analysis looked at TCR beta V segments, and most were productive about 87% or about 30% of the time. A later analysis found that most CMV-associated TCR beta chains appeared HLA-restricted.

Input material: PBMCs. The chain combines TRBV5-6 with TRBJ2-1; 10 bases agree with TRBD2. The receptor was derived from a girl aged 2 to 9 in good health and CMV-seropositive. The CDR3 here is CASSHILAGSPYNEQFF. For the CDR3, the DNA is TGTGCCAGCAGCCACATACTAGCGGGGAGCCCCTACAATGAGCAGTTCTTC. The full variable domain, with the rest looked up from reference TRBV5-6 and TRBJ2-1, is DAGVTQSPTHLIKTRGQQVTLRCSPKSGHDTVSWYQQALGQGPQFIFQYYEEEERQRGNFPDRFSGHQFPNYSSELNVNALLLGDSALYLCASSHILAGSPYNEQFFGPGTRLTVL.